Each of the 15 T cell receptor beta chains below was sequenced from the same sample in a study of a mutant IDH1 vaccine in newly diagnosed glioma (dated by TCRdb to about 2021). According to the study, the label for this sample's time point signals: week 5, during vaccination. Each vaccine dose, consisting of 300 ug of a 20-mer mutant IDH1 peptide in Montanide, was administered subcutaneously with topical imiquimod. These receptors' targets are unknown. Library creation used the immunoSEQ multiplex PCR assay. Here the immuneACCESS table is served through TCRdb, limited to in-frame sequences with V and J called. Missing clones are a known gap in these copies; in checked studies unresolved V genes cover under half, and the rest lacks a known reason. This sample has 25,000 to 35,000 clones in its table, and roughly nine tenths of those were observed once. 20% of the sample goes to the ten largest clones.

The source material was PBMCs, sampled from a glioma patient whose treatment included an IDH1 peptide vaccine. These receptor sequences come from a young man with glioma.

CDR3 loop: CASSPEQGRMNTEAFF. The CDR3 DNA sequence: TGCGCCAGCAGCCCGGAACAGGGGAGGATGAACACTGAAGCTTTCTTT. V usage is TRBV4-1 and J usage is TRBJ1-1; 7 nucleotides agree with TRBD1. Germline V lookup: CDR1 MGHRA, CDR2 YSYEKL. The CDR3 is made up of 16 amino acids. V trimming: 4 bases; J trimming: 0 bases; junction bases outside the gene matches: 8.

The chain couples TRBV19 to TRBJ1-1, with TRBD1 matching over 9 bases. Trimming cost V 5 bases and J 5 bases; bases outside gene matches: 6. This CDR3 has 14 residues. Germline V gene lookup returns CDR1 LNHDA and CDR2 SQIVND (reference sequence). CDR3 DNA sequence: TGTGCCAGTAGTGGACAGGGGAGCTGGACTGAAGCTTTCTTT. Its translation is CASSGQGSWTEAFF.

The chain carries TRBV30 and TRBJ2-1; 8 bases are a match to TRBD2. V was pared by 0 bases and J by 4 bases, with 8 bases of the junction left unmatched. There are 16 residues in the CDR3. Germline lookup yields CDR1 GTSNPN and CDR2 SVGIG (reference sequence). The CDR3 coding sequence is TGTGCCTGGAGTGTCGGAGCGGGAGAGGCGTACAATGAGCAGTTCTTC. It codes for CAWSVGAGEAYNEQFF.

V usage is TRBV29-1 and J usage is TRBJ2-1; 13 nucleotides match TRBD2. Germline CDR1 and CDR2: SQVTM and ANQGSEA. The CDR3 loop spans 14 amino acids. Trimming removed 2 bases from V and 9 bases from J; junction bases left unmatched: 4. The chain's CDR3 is CSVERTSGRAEQFF. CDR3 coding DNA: TGCAGCGTTGAACGCACTAGCGGGAGGGCTGAGCAGTTCTTC.

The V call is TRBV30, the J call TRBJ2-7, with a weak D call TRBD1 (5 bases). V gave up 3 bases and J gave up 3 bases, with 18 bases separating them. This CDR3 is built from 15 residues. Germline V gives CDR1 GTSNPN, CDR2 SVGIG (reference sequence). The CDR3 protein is CAWSGTGLVVYEQYF. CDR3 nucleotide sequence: TGTGCCTGGAGCGGAACAGGTTTAGTAGTCTACGAGCAGTACTTC.

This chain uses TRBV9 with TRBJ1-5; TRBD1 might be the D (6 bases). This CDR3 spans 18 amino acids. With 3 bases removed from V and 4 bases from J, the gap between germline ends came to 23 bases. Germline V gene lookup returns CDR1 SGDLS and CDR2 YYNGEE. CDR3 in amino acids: CASSDQGRGARRNQPQHF. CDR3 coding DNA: TGTGCCAGCAGCGACCAGGGGAGGGGGGCACGGCGGAATCAGCCCCAGCATTTT.

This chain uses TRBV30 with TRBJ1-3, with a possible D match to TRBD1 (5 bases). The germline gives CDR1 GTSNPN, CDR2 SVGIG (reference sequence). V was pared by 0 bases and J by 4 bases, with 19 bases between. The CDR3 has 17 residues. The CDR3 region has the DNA TGTGCCTGGAGTGTTGGTACAGGCAGACCCAGAGGAAACACCATATATTTT. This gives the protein CAWSVGTGRPRGNTIYF.

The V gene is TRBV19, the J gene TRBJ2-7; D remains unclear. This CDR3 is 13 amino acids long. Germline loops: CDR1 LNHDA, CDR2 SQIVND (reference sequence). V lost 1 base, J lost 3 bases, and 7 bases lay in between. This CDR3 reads CASSIGGRYEQYF. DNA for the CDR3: TGTGCCAGTAGTATAGGAGGCCGCTACGAGCAGTACTTC.

This CDR3 is CASSQPTGSGGNTIYF. The CDR3, as DNA: TGCGCCAGCAGCCAACCGACAGGGAGTGGCGGAAACACCATATATTTT. The gene calls are TRBV4-1 and TRBJ1-3; 7 bases align to TRBD1. The V gene end was trimmed by 2 bases and the J gene end by 4 bases; junction bases not matched to a gene: 8. Germline V gives CDR1 MGHRA, CDR2 YSYEKL. The CDR3 runs to 16 residues.

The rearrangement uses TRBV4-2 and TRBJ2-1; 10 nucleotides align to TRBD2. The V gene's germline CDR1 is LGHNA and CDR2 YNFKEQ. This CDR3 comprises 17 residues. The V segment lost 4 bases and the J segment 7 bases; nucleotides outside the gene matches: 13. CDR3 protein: CASSLEGLAALGNEQFF. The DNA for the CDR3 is TGTGCCAGCAGCCTAGAAGGACTAGCGGCCCTCGGGAATGAGCAGTTCTTC.

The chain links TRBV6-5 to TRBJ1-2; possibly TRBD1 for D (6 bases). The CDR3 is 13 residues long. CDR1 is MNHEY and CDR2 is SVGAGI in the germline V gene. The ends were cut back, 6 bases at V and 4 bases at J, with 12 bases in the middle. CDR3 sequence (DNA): TGTGCCAGCAGCCCCGACAGGAGCTATGGCTACACCTTC. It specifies CASSPDRSYGYTF.

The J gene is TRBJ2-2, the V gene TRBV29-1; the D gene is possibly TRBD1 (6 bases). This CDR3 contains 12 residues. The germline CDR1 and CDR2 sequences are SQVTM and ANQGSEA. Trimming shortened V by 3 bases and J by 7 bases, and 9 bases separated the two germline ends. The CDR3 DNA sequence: TGCAGCGTTGACAGGGGTCACGGGGAGCTGTTTTTT. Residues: CSVDRGHGELFF.

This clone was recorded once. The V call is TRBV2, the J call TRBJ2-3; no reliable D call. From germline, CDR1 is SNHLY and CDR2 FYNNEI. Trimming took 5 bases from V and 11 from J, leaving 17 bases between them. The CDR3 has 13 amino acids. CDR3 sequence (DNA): TGTGCCAGCAGTAGGGATGAAGGTTTGGGGCAGTATTTT. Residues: CASSRDEGLGQYF.

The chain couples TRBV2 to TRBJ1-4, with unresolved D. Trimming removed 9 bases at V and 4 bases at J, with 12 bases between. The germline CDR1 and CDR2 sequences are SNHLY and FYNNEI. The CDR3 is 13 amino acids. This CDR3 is CARARTDNEKLFF. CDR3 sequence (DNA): TGTGCCAGGGCGAGGACGGATAATGAAAAACTGTTTTTT.

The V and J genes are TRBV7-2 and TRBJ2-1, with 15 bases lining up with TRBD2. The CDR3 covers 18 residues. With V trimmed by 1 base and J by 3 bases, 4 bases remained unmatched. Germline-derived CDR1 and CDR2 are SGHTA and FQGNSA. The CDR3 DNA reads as TGTGCCAGCAGCTTAGAGGGGACTAGCGGGAGGCACTACAATGAGCAGTTCTTC. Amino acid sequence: CASSLEGTSGRHYNEQFF.